This TCR beta chain was sequenced during a study of T cell changes during pregnancy in multiple sclerosis. Trimming took 2 bases from V and 2 from J, leaving 14 bases between them. Germline V gives CDR1 SNHLY, CDR2 FYNNEI. The CDR3 extends over 16 amino acids. Method: immunoSEQ multiplex PCR; TCRdb's copy keeps in-frame clones and lacks some. In the table there are fewer than 70,000 clones, about 89% of which are singletons. The sample consisted of peripheral blood, taken in the first trimester of pregnancy. V usage is TRBV2 and J usage is TRBJ2-3, with D tentatively TRBD1 (5 bases). The clonotype originates from a female donor with multiple sclerosis, enrolled in a pregnancy study. CDR3 bases: TGTGCCAGCAGTGAAAGGCAGGGTGTTTTCACAGATACGCAGTATTTT. It codes for CASSERQGVFTDTQYF.